Detailed here is one T cell receptor (beta chain). Its antigen remains undetermined. The sample holds no much larger clone one base away, and base qualities are not on file. Using the deep immunoSEQ assay, TCR CDR3 regions were amplified from genomic DNA by multiplex PCR. Genomic DNA extracted from each cell subset was distributed evenly over all wells of several immunoSEQ 96-well plates, and each plate served as one replicate. For sorted subsets, about 210 ng of genomic DNA, equivalent to 25,000 to 35,000 T cell genomes, went into each replicate PCR. Purified libraries were measured with a Qubit 3.0 fluorometer, size-checked on a Bioanalyzer 2100, and measured again with the KAPA Library Quantification kit. Every immunoSEQ 96-well plate was sequenced on a separate single-read 150-cycle Illumina NextSeq 550 flow cell. The paper's data handling went like this. Because only junctional sequences without quality scores were contained in the immunoSEQ output, filtering matching that applied to full-length reads could not be performed. Sequences were annotated with PyIR, a Python wrapper for IgBLAST v1.9, using IMGT germline references to assign V/J genes and CDR3. Reads with weak V/J assignments (E-value above 1e-6), missing CDR3, stop codons, out-of-frame junctions, or ambiguous translated residues were removed. V3J clonotypes were defined as sequences sharing the same inferred V gene, J gene, and CDR3 amino acid sequence. Percentage overlap between repertoires was calculated by dividing the number of shared unique clonotypes by the size of the smaller repertoire. Richness of each repertoire was evaluated using RTK rarefaction, the Chao1 estimator, and Recon v2.1 estimates of unobserved clonotypes. Generation probabilities were computed with OLGA for all TCRbeta clonotypes obtained by the gDNA method from several donors. TCRdb provides this immuneACCESS table in a form limited to in-frame rearrangements. Some clones are lacking; in checked studies, under half of them reflect an unresolved V gene, and why the rest are absent is not known. That table supplies the V and J calls and clone size; D and trimming were determined from the DNA. This sample holds around 720,000 clones; roughly 73% were observed only once. Jointly, the top ten make up more than 1.5% of the sample.

After removal of 3 bases from V and 6 bases from J, the junction retains 3 bases not matched to a gene. The CDR3 covers 14 residues, taking in both the cysteine and the phenylalanine. Of the read, only the CDR3 DNA is kept; its 42 bases are in frame from base 1. CDR1 MDHEN and CDR2 SYDVKM were looked up in the germline V gene. This record comes from a study of shared clonotypes between healthy human individuals (dated by TCRdb to between 2020 and 2021). About the investigation overall: Three men and two women, aged 18 to 49 years, made up the cohort. For each donor, CD4 naive and CD4 memory were each run on three plates, CD8 naive on two plates, and CD8 memory on one plate. To estimate repertoire size and how much clonotypes are shared between individuals, the study performed deep sequencing of blood TCR repertoires from a few healthy adults. To increase sequencing depth and limit assay-specific biases, TCR repertoire library preparation and sequencing were carried out by different laboratories using diverse techniques. Between about 0.94 and 8.9 billion PBMCs per donor were obtained by leukapheresis. Paper-wide results and their limitations: Sampling was restricted to blood, and TCR repertoires in tissue are likely to differ from TCR repertoires in blood. Sharing across a handful of donors was observed for 5% to 6.5% of naive CD4, 3% to 3.5% of naive CD8, over 2% of memory CD4, and roughly 0.4% of memory CD8 clonotypes. Pairwise subsampling indicated that sequencing depth was expected to affect the degree of clonotype sharing among donors. Even with the large sequencing depth, rarefaction of the sorted-subset datasets indicated that sequencing was incomplete. Compared with non-shared clonotypes, the clonotypes found in all four sorted-subset donors had higher generation probabilities. Naive subsets generally had larger estimated clonotype richness than memory subsets. Because the study included a small number of donors, the genetic and exposure-history diversity represented was limited.

The donors were healthy, HIV-negative adults who had no recently reported acute infections or vaccinations. Only Caucasian adults living in Nashville, Tennessee, USA were represented among the donors. CD4+ T cells were enriched by magnetic negative selection, after which naive cells were positively selected on CD45RA and the negative fraction was taken as the memory subset. After blood collection by leukapheresis, PBMCs were isolated using Ficoll-Histopaque density gradient centrifugation and then cryopreserved in the vapor phase of liquid nitrogen. Analytical flow cytometry was used to check the purity and quantity of every magnetically sorted T cell population. Genomic DNA was isolated from each sorted fraction and quantified by UV absorbance on a Nanodrop 2000c.

The sample was memory CD4+ T cells sorted from blood. Interpreted using the paper, the cell subset or site label stands for: CD45RA-negative fraction. Recombination linked TRBV28 to TRBJ2-1, and TRBD2 aligns with 9 junction nucleotides. The sequence came from a woman aged 30 to 39 in good health. At the DNA level, the sequence is TGTGCCAGCAGTTTGGAAGCGGGAGGCAATGAGCAGTTCTTC. It translates as CASSLEAGGNEQFF.